This T cell receptor (beta chain) is drawn from a study of shared clonotypes between healthy human individuals. About the study: Serving as donors were two women and three men, whose ages spanned 18 to 49. Used for every donor were three CD4 naive, three CD4 memory, two CD8 naive and one CD8 memory plate. Study-wide results and limits: The four-donor shared clonotypes exceeded non-shared clonotypes in generation probability, with non-shared ones scoring lower. Sampling used blood alone; tissue repertoires probably differ.

On this clone: Its target is not known.

The CDR3 sequence is 15 residues long. In germline, CDR1 is SGHDT, CDR2 YYEEEE. V shed 6 bases and J shed 5 bases, with 20 bases lying between them. The assay was immunoSEQ multiplex PCR, and TCRdb's table has in-frame clones only and misses some. Among 2 million to 2.5 million clones listed, more than 90% were seen once. The TCR originated in a man between 18 and 29 years old in good health. Sequencing was performed on naive CD4+ T cells sorted from blood. The subset was: CD45RA+ positively selected. The V and J genes are TRBV5-6 and TRBJ1-1, with unresolved D. The CDR3 DNA sequence: TGTGCCAGCATATCGAACGGAGAAGGGAGGACTGAAGCTTTCTTT. It codes for CASISNGEGRTEAFF.